The 21 T cell receptor beta chains below all came from one sample that was sequenced in a study of T cell repertoires in cytomegalovirus infection. Their antigens remain unidentified. TCRdb reanalysed the reads using MiXCR and keeps one entry per CDR3 protein. This sample has approximately 340,000 distinct CDR3 sequences, with under 35% found just once. The sequencing here drew on cultured PBMCs, taken from culture after CMV antigen stimulation. The receptors shown here come from a human donor in good health (CMV status not recorded). Some clones in this sample may be carry-over from other donors' samples.

This clonotype was seen more than once but under ten times. The chain is built from TRBV7-9 and TRBJ2-5, with D unclear. The V gene lost 0 bases and the J gene lost 3 bases, with 14 bases spanning the gap. This CDR3 has 16 residues. CDR1 SEHNR and CDR2 FQNEAQ come from the germline V gene (reference sequence). CDR3 sequence (DNA): TGTGCCAGCAGCTTAGCGCTTCGGTCGGTGGAAGAGACCCAGTACTTC. It translates to CASSLALRSVEETQYF.

The J gene is TRBJ2-3, the V gene TRBV7-2; tentatively, D is TRBD2 (7 bases). CDR3 length: 14 residues. Germline V gene data show CDR1 as SGHTA and CDR2 as FQGNSA. The ends were cut back, 3 bases at V and 4 bases at J, with 11 bases in the middle. In nucleotides, the CDR3 is TGTGCCAGCAGCTTTGGGGGGGGGCCAGATACGCAGTATTTT. This translates into CASSFGGGPDTQYF.

This clonotype has more than one count but fewer than ten. V and J are TRBV7-9 and TRBJ2-7, with unresolved D. The CDR3 totals 13 residues. V lost 5 bases to trimming and J lost 5 bases, with 13 bases between them. Germline V gene data show CDR1 as SEHNR and CDR2 as FQNEAQ (reference sequence). CDR3 residues: CASSQASVNEQYF. The CDR3 coding sequence is TGTGCCAGCAGCCAAGCGTCGGTCAACGAGCAGTACTTC.

The V and J genes are TRBV6-1 and TRBJ2-7, with D perhaps matching TRBD2 (6 bases). Between the trimmed V and J ends, which lost 3 bases and 3 bases, there was a span of 18 bases. The germline V gene encodes CDR1 MNHNS and CDR2 SASEGT. CDR3 length equals 16 residues. The CDR3 loop is CASSEGETAGYYEQYF. CDR3 coding DNA: TGTGCCAGCAGTGAGGGGGAGACAGCGGGTTACTACGAGCAGTACTTC.

DNA of the CDR3: TGTGCCAGCAGCACCCTCCAAGAGACCCAGTACTTC. Residues: CASSTLQETQYF. V gene TRBV11-2 combines with J gene TRBJ2-5; D gene uncertain. V was cut by 5 bases and J by 1 base, with 5 bases left in between. The CDR3 spans 12 residues. In germline, CDR1 is SGHAT, CDR2 FQNNGV.

The V gene is TRBV10-3, the J gene TRBJ1-2; 8 nucleotides line up with TRBD1. Germline V CDR1 and CDR2: ENHRY, SYGVKD. Trimming cost V 4 bases and J 8 bases; bases outside gene matches: 6. This CDR3 has 13 residues. Here the CDR3 DNA reads TGTGCCATCAGTGTAGAGACAGGGGAAGGCTACACCTTC. Protein product: CAISVETGEGYTF.

This clonotype has ten or more counts. The chain carries TRBV4-2 and TRBJ1-5, with 7 bases aligning to TRBD1. CDR1 LGHNA and CDR2 YNFKEQ come from the germline V gene. With 0 bases clipped from V and 1 base from J, the junction kept 12 bases outside the gene matches. The CDR3 is 19 amino acids. As DNA, the CDR3 is TGTGCCAGCAGCCAAGAAATGTCAGGGGGGGAAATGAGCAATCAGCCCCAGCATTTT. This gives the protein CASSQEMSGGEMSNQPQHF.

The chain couples TRBV6-6 to TRBJ1-3, with D perhaps TRBD1 (6 bases). V lost 7 bases, J lost 9 bases, and 19 bases lay in between. CDR1 is MNHNY, CDR2 SVGAGI, per germline (reference sequence). The CDR3 length is 14 residues. The DNA for the CDR3 is TGTGCCAGCACTACTGGGGGACAACTTCGCACCATATATTTT. It encodes CASTTGGQLRTIYF.

This clonotype came up a few times. The chain couples TRBV5-4 to TRBJ2-5; D is ambiguous. Germline V gene data show CDR1 as SGHNT and CDR2 as YYREEE (reference sequence). Trimming cost V 1 base and J 4 bases, with 14 bases left between them. This CDR3 is built from 15 residues. CDR3 DNA: TGTGCCAGCAGCTTGAGTCATAAGCCCCTAGAGACCCAGTACTTC. Translation: CASSLSHKPLETQYF. The variable domain in full, completed from reference TRBV5-4 and TRBJ2-5, reads ETGVTQSPTHLIKTRGQQVTLRCSSQSGHNTVSWYQQALGQGPQFIFQYYREEENGRGNFPPRFSGLQFPNYSSELNVNALELDDSALYLCASSLSHKPLETQYFGPGTRLLVL.

CDR3 loop: CASSLDRTGGSGGYTF. CDR3 sequence (DNA): TGTGCCAGCAGCTTAGATCGTACAGGGGGGTCGGGCGGCTACACCTTC. The chain is built from TRBV11-2 and TRBJ1-2, with TRBD1 matching over 8 bases. Trimming at V came to 0 bases and at J to 8 bases, leaving 11 bases not matched to a gene. The CDR3 consists of 16 residues. CDR1 is SGHAT, CDR2 FQNNGV, per germline.

The chain employs TRBV6-5 and TRBJ1-5, with D possibly matching TRBD1 (6 bases). CDR1 is MNHEY, CDR2 SVGAGI, per germline. V was clipped by 0 bases and J by 2 bases, with 8 bases between them. The CDR3 runs to 15 residues. The CDR3 DNA sequence: TGTGCCAGCAGTTACTCGTACAGGGGCAATCAGCCCCAGCATTTT. Encoded protein: CASSYSYRGNQPQHF.

This chain links TRBV5-4 with TRBJ2-5; the D gene is possibly TRBD2 (7 bases). The germline V and J ends were trimmed by 1 base and 5 bases, with 15 bases remaining between them. Looked up from germline, CDR1 is SGHNT and CDR2 is YYREEE (reference sequence). This CDR3 comprises 15 residues. The CDR3: CASSLRGGVRETQYF. The CDR3, as DNA: TGTGCCAGCAGCTTGAGGGGGGGAGTAAGGGAGACCCAGTACTTC.

This clonotype was detected ten times or more. The V call is TRBV6-1, the J call TRBJ2-5; 13 bases are a match to TRBD2. The CDR3 totals 15 residues. Germline-derived CDR1 and CDR2 are MNHNS and SASEGT. V dropped 4 bases and J dropped 9; count of bases not matched to a gene: 8. CDR3 residues: CASSGGLAGVGAQYF. Here the CDR3 DNA reads TGTGCCAGCAGTGGAGGACTAGCGGGAGTCGGGGCCCAGTACTTC.

The chain is built from TRBV5-1 and TRBJ1-4, with D maybe TRBD1 (5 bases). V was cut by 0 bases and J by 3 bases, with 6 bases left in between. The CDR3 totals 14 residues. CDR1 SGHRS and CDR2 YFSETQ come from the germline V gene. CDR3 in DNA: TGCGCCAGCAGCTTGGGACAGCCTAATGAAAAACTGTTTTTT. It translates to CASSLGQPNEKLFF.

The chain joins TRBV10-3 to TRBJ2-3, with 10 bases matching TRBD1. The CDR3 is made up of 17 amino acids. With 0 bases clipped from V and 2 bases from J, the junction kept 5 bases outside the gene matches. Looked up from germline, CDR1 is ENHRY and CDR2 is SYGVKD. The CDR3 is CAISESMGTGDTDTQYF. In DNA, the CDR3 is TGTGCCATCAGTGAGTCGATGGGGACAGGGGACACAGATACGCAGTATTTT.

Ten or more counts support this clonotype. The chain carries TRBV28 and TRBJ1-5; no definite D call. Germline values: CDR1 MDHEN, CDR2 SYDVKM. V dropped 4 bases and J dropped 0 bases, with 13 bases sitting between them. This CDR3 spans 16 amino acids. CDR3 protein: CASSWLAIYSNQPQHF. In DNA form, the CDR3 reads TGTGCCAGCAGTTGGCTGGCAATCTATAGCAATCAGCCCCAGCATTTT.

The CDR3 region is CASSTERRDGYTF. For the CDR3, the DNA is TGCGCCAGCAGCACCGAGAGGAGGGATGGCTACACCTTC. This sequence joins TRBV5-1 and TRBJ1-2; no definite D call. This CDR3 is built from 13 residues. CDR1 is SGHRS and CDR2 is YFSETQ in the germline V gene. V lost 4 bases and J lost 6, with 13 bases in between.

The J gene is TRBJ2-1, the V gene TRBV3-1; weak D call: TRBD2 (6 bases). The V gene's germline CDR1 is LGHDT and CDR2 YNNKEL (reference sequence). V dropped 4 bases and J dropped 4 bases, with 17 bases sitting between them. This CDR3 is 16 amino acids long. The CDR3 region is CASSPHRRGGYNEQFF. CDR3 bases: TGTGCCAGCAGCCCCCATAGGAGGGGAGGATACAATGAGCAGTTCTTC.

This clonotype has a count of ten or more. Here the CDR3 reads CASSPIGGGHRSTDTQYF. In nucleotides, the CDR3 is TGTGCCAGCAGCCCCATAGGGGGCGGGCACAGGAGCACAGATACGCAGTATTTT. The chain carries TRBV7-3 and TRBJ2-3, with 7 bases matching TRBD1. The V gene's germline CDR1 is SGHTA and CDR2 FQGTGA. This CDR3 contains 18 residues. V shed 5 bases and J 0 bases; nucleotides not matched to a gene: 14.

The CDR3 sequence is CASSLGSPKGSGSPLHF. The CDR3 DNA is TGCGCCAGCAGCTTGGGTAGCCCGAAGGGATCGGGCTCACCCCTCCACTTT. This chain connects TRBV5-1 to TRBJ1-6; D uncertain. The CDR3 sequence is 17 residues long. Between the trimmed V and J ends, which lost 0 bases and 10 bases, there was a span of 20 bases. Germline V gene sequence: CDR1 SGHRS, CDR2 YFSETQ.

V is TRBV7-9 and J is TRBJ1-2, with D uncertain. Between the trimmed V and J ends, which lost 2 bases and 4 bases, there was a span of 14 bases. The germline V gene encodes CDR1 SEHNR and CDR2 FQNEAQ (reference sequence). The CDR3 sequence is 15 residues long. CDR3 in amino acids: CASSLSSYSPYGYTF. CDR3 DNA sequence: TGTGCCAGCAGCTTAAGTAGCTACAGCCCCTATGGCTACACCTTC.